Sequencing of this TCR beta chain was carried out in a study of blood T cell repertoires in COVID-19. Study summary: Some COVID-19 samples were acute and others convalescent; all came from the United States, Italy and Spain. T cells, B-cell-depleted T cells, or PBMCs provided the cDNA or gDNA that served as material.

V trimming: 4 bases; J trimming: 6 bases; junction bases outside the gene matches: 9. The CDR3 is 15 amino acids. The germline CDR1 and CDR2 sequences are MGHDK and SYGVNS. Original handling: Amplification of reference gene primers provided the estimated nucleated cell counts. Repertoires were generated with immunoSEQ multiplex PCR, while TCRdb's copy carries only in-frame clones and drops some. The V and J calls and the clone size are those of that table, but D and trimming were determined from the DNA. The repertoire holds about 160,000 clones, with approximately 85% as singletons. This clone was detected once.

The source of this sequence is a man in his forties or fifties with acute or convalescent COVID-19. The chain combines TRBV25-1 with TRBJ1-2; TRBD1 aligns across 9 bases. Input material: peripheral blood. The CDR3 protein is CASSGGTGRSDGYTF. CDR3 coding DNA: TGTGCCAGCAGTGGGGGGACAGGGAGGTCGGATGGCTACACCTTC.